Shown below are 28 T cell receptor beta chains from a single sample sequenced in a study of CD8 T cells in Susac syndrome. It was with random hexamers that roughly 0.5 to 1 ug RNA was reverse transcribed. TCRdb re-called the immunoSEQ multiplex PCR reads through MiXCR, storing one row per CDR3 protein. The sample records 170,000 or so distinct CDR3 sequences, about 94% being singletons. Sequenced sample: CD4+ T cells from PBMCs. Every receptor here comes from a human donor with Susac syndrome.

The rearrangement joins TRBV30 to TRBJ1-3, with D unclear. V was shortened by 5 bases and J by 0 bases, with 5 bases between the two germline ends. The CDR3 is 12 residues long. Germline CDR1 and CDR2: GTSNPN and SVGIG (reference sequence). DNA of the CDR3: TGTGCCTGGCGAGACTCTGGAAACACCATATATTTT. Translated: CAWRDSGNTIYF. Combining the CDR3 with reference TRBV30 and TRBJ1-3 gives the whole variable domain SQTIHQWPATLVQPVGSPLSLECTVEGTSNPNLYWYRQAAGRGLQLLFYSVGIGQISSEVPQNLSASRPQDRQFILSSKKLLLSDSGFYLCAWRDSGNTIYFGEGSWLTVV.

The V and J genes are TRBV5-4 and TRBJ2-2; no firm D call. Looked up from germline, CDR1 is SGHNT and CDR2 is YYREEE (reference sequence). This CDR3 has 14 amino acids. The V end lost 0 bases, the J end lost 3 bases, and 6 bases lay between the germline ends. The CDR3 nucleotides read TGTGCCAGCAGCTTGGTTACGCACACCGGGGAGCTGTTTTTT. Translation gives CASSLVTHTGELFF.

The gene calls are TRBV20-1 and TRBJ2-3; maybe TRBD1 (5 bases). Per the germline V gene, CDR1 is DFQATT and CDR2 is SNEGSKA (reference sequence). V lost 0 bases and J lost 4, with 11 bases in between. This CDR3 is built from 14 residues. The chain's CDR3 is CSARDPQGPDTQYF. The CDR3 DNA sequence: TGCAGTGCTAGAGATCCTCAGGGCCCAGATACGCAGTATTTT.

This rearrangement joins TRBV2 to TRBJ2-1; D is undetermined. The CDR3 totals 13 residues. In germline, CDR1 is SNHLY, CDR2 FYNNEI. Deletions cut 7 bases from V and 8 bases from J, with 15 bases between. The DNA for the CDR3 is TGTGCCAGCACCGAGGACGGCCGCGATGAGCAGTTCTTC. Its translation is CASTEDGRDEQFF.

This clonotype is a singleton in its sample. The chain couples TRBV6-1 to TRBJ2-2; maybe TRBD1 (5 bases). This CDR3 has 15 residues. Per germline, CDR1 MNHNS and CDR2 SASEGT. Trimming stripped 3 bases from V and 6 bases from J, with 14 bases between. CDR3 residues: CASSEGPGIPGELFF. For the CDR3, the DNA is TGTGCCAGCAGTGAGGGGCCAGGGATTCCCGGGGAGCTGTTTTTT.

This rearrangement joins TRBV30 to TRBJ1-2; 8 bases agree with TRBD1. This CDR3 spans 14 amino acids. After removal of 0 bases from V and 8 bases from J, the junction contained 8 bases not matched to a gene. CDR1 is GTSNPN and CDR2 is SVGIG in the germline V gene (reference sequence). The CDR3 sequence is CAWSVLGQGAGYTF. For the CDR3, the DNA is TGTGCCTGGAGTGTACTGGGGCAGGGGGCGGGCTACACCTTC.

The chain couples TRBV6-2 or TRBV6-3 to TRBJ1-2; D remains ambiguous. Trimming left V 0 bases short and J 0 bases short, with 11 bases between. The CDR3 consists of 16 residues. Germline V CDR1 and CDR2: MNHEY, SVGEGT. The CDR3: CASSYSDFLANYGYTF. The CDR3 region has the DNA TGTGCCAGCAGTTACTCGGACTTCCTCGCTAACTATGGCTACACCTTC.

This rearrangement joins TRBV13 to TRBJ2-5, with TRBD1 matching 7 bases. The CDR3 consists of 14 residues. V was pared by 5 bases and J by 5 bases, with 8 bases of the junction left unmatched. Germline-derived CDR1 and CDR2 are PRHDT and FYEKMQ (reference sequence). The CDR3 DNA follows: TGTGCCAGCAGCACCCGACAGGGAGTGGAGACCCAGTACTTC. It codes for CASSTRQGVETQYF.

The chain has TRBV2 and TRBJ2-3, with D unresolved. The V and J ends lost 0 bases and 1 base respectively, with 8 bases between them. Looked up from germline, CDR1 is SNHLY and CDR2 is FYNNEI. This CDR3 comprises 15 residues. In DNA form, the CDR3 reads TGTGCCAGCAGTGAAGCGGCCGCGGGCACAGATACGCAGTATTTT. This encodes CASSEAAAGTDTQYF.

The chain's CDR3 is CASSYPMRGGPPNQPQHF. Written as DNA, the CDR3 is TGTGCCAGCAGTTACCCGATGCGAGGGGGACCACCTAATCAGCCCCAGCATTTT. The chain uses TRBV6-5 and TRBJ1-5, with D perhaps TRBD1 (6 bases). The germline V gene has CDR1 MNHEY and CDR2 SVGAGI. V lost 2 bases, J lost 4 bases, and 21 bases lay in between. The CDR3 covers 18 residues.

This chain connects TRBV9 to TRBJ1-1, with no clear D. Germline CDR1 reads SGDLS; CDR2 reads YYNGEE. The ends were cut back, 3 bases at V and 0 bases at J, with 9 bases in the middle. The CDR3 is 14 amino acids. This CDR3 is CASSAGSMNTEAFF. The CDR3 DNA is TGTGCCAGCAGCGCGGGCAGCATGAACACTGAAGCTTTCTTT.

The CDR3 DNA is TGCGCCAGCAGCTTGAAAGCGGGAGGGGGAACCGGGGAGCTGTTTTTT. Translating it yields CASSLKAGGGTGELFF. The chain has TRBV5-1 and TRBJ2-2; 10 nucleotides agree with TRBD2. Germline lookup yields CDR1 SGHRS and CDR2 YFSETQ. After removal of 1 base from V and 5 bases from J, the junction contained 5 bases not matched to a gene. The CDR3 totals 16 residues.

The genes are TRBV5-6 and TRBJ1-6, with D unresolved. Germline-derived CDR1 and CDR2 are SGHDT and YYEEEE. The CDR3 length is 17 residues. V lost 0 bases and J 0 bases, leaving 10 bases between the germline ends. The CDR3: CASSLGQAGSYNSPLHF. CDR3 coding DNA: TGTGCCAGCAGCTTGGGCCAGGCGGGCTCCTATAATTCACCCCTCCACTTT.

The gene calls are TRBV7-2 and TRBJ1-5; tentative D call: TRBD1 (6 bases). Germline CDR1 SGHTA, CDR2 FQGNSA. This CDR3 has 16 amino acids. V lost 5 bases and J lost 7, with 21 bases in between. The DNA of the CDR3 is TGTGCCAGCAGCGAGGCCGAACAGGGCTTGGGACAGCCCCAGCATTTT. Its translation is CASSEAEQGLGQPQHF. The variable domain in full, with the rest retrieved from reference TRBV7-2 and TRBJ1-5, is GAGVSQSPSNKVTEKGKDVELRCDPISGHTALYWYRQSLGQGLEFLIYFQGNSAPDKSGLPSDRFSAERTGGSVSTLTIQRTQQEDSAVYLCASSEAEQGLGQPQHFGDGTRLSIL.

The V gene is TRBV24-1, the J gene TRBJ2-3; tentative D call: TRBD2 (6 bases). The V and J ends lost 3 bases and 1 base respectively, with 19 bases between them. CDR1 and CDR2 from the germline V gene are KGHDR and SFDVKD. The CDR3 is 18 amino acids. The CDR3 DNA follows: TGTGCCACCAGTGATCCCCATGGGGACTTAAAGCGCACAGATACGCAGTATTTT. This sequence encodes CATSDPHGDLKRTDTQYF.

The rearrangement links TRBV24-1 to TRBJ2-1; 8 bases agree with TRBD1. In germline, CDR1 is KGHDR, CDR2 SFDVKD. Losses at the gene ends were 3 bases for V and 9 bases for J; bases not matched to a gene: 9. The CDR3 consists of 15 residues. The CDR3 here is CATSDTRGLAGEQFF. CDR3 DNA: TGTGCCACCAGTGATACCAGGGGGCTGGCTGGTGAGCAGTTCTTC.

The chain recombines TRBV20-1 with TRBJ1-3; 7 bases fit TRBD1. The CDR3 is made up of 13 amino acids. Trimming took 6 bases from V and 2 from J; bases not matched to a gene: 4. Germline CDR1 reads DFQATT; CDR2 reads SNEGSKA (reference sequence). The CDR3, as DNA: TGCAGTGCCCCCGGGACAGCTGGAAACACCATATATTTT. Encoded protein: CSAPGTAGNTIYF.

The CDR3 spells CSAREDRGMNTEAFF. The CDR3, as DNA: TGCAGTGCTAGAGAAGACAGGGGGATGAACACTGAAGCTTTCTTT. V usage is TRBV20-1 and J usage is TRBJ1-1; 9 bases agree with TRBD1. CDR1 and CDR2 (germline): DFQATT, SNEGSKA (reference sequence). The CDR3 sequence is 15 residues long. Trimming at V came to 0 bases and at J to 0 bases, leaving 2 bases not matched to a gene.

This sequence joins TRBV30 and TRBJ2-3, with D hard to call. Between the trimmed V and J ends, which lost 0 bases and 5 bases, there was a span of 9 bases. CDR1 and CDR2 (germline): GTSNPN, SVGIG (reference sequence). The CDR3 is 13 amino acids. The CDR3 region is CAWSVNTGDTQYF. The CDR3 DNA reads TGTGCCTGGAGTGTTAATACTGGAGATACGCAGTATTTT. Filled out from reference TRBV30 and TRBJ2-3, the complete variable domain reads SQTIHQWPATLVQPVGSPLSLECTVEGTSNPNLYWYRQAAGRGLQLLFYSVGIGQISSEVPQNLSASRPQDRQFILSSKKLLLSDSGFYLCAWSVNTGDTQYFGPGTRLTVL.

V usage is TRBV5-1 and J usage is TRBJ2-5; D uncertain. Looked up from germline, CDR1 is SGHRS and CDR2 is YFSETQ. V dropped 1 base and J dropped 5 bases, with 15 bases sitting between them. The length of the CDR3 is 15 residues. CDR3 amino acids: CASSLFTAKGETQYF. CDR3 bases: TGCGCCAGCAGCTTGTTTACGGCTAAAGGGGAGACCCAGTACTTC.

The rearrangement joins TRBV7-9 to TRBJ2-2; D is ambiguous. The germline gives CDR1 SEHNR, CDR2 FQNEAQ (reference sequence). CDR3 length: 13 amino acids. Trimming took off 8 bases at V and 0 bases at J, with 7 bases between the two ends. The CDR3 region is CASARTNTGELFF. CDR3 nucleotide sequence: TGTGCCAGCGCCCGGACGAACACCGGGGAGCTGTTTTTT. Variable domain in full (rest from reference TRBV7-9 and TRBJ2-2): DTGVSQNPRHKITKRGQNVTFRCDPISEHNRLYWYRQTLGQGPEFLTYFQNEAQLEKSRLLSDRFSAERPKGSFSTLEIQRTEQGDSAMYLCASARTNTGELFFGEGSRLTVL.

The CDR3, as DNA: TGTGCCAGCAGCTTGGGCGGCTATACGCAGTATTTT. Protein: CASSLGGYTQYF. The chain has TRBV11-2 and TRBJ2-3; no definite D call. V was shortened by 3 bases and J by 7 bases, with 8 bases between the two germline ends. The CDR3 extends over 12 amino acids. Germline V gene sequence: CDR1 SGHAT, CDR2 FQNNGV.

The chain joins TRBV6-5 to TRBJ1-2, with D possibly TRBD1 on 5 matching bases. CDR3 length equals 14 residues. Germline CDR1 reads MNHEY; CDR2 reads SVGAGI. Trimming stripped 7 bases from V and 1 base from J, with 13 bases between. As DNA, the CDR3 is TGTGCCAGCAAGCAGGGTGGGGTTAACTATGGCTACACCTTC. Translation: CASKQGGVNYGYTF.

The chain combines TRBV28 with TRBJ2-3, with D tentatively TRBD1 (5 bases). The germline V gene has CDR1 MDHEN and CDR2 SYDVKM. V was clipped by 5 bases and J by 3 bases, with 12 bases between them. The CDR3 sequence is 14 residues long. CDR3: CASSTQGRTDTQYF. The CDR3 DNA reads TGTGCCAGCAGTACCCAGGGAAGGACAGATACGCAGTATTTT.

The genes are TRBV7-3 and TRBJ2-2, with TRBD2 identical over 8 bases. This CDR3 spans 13 amino acids. V shed 7 bases, J shed 7 bases, and the junction held 5 bases outside the gene matches. CDR1 is SGHTA, CDR2 FQGTGA, per germline. This CDR3 reads CASTPGGVGELFF. For the CDR3, the DNA is TGTGCCAGCACCCCCGGGGGGGTCGGGGAGCTGTTTTTT.

This chain uses TRBV6-1 with TRBJ2-5, with 7 positions matching TRBD2. The CDR3 sequence is 14 residues long. V dropped 7 bases and J dropped 5; count of bases not matched to a gene: 10. Germline CDR1 and CDR2: MNHNS and SASEGT. DNA of the CDR3: TGTGCCAGCAATTCTCGGGACTACCGGGAGACCCAGTACTTC. Translating gives CASNSRDYRETQYF.

This clonotype was seen a single time. The chain uses TRBV28 and TRBJ1-5, with 7 positions matching TRBD1. The ends lost 4 bases at V and 7 bases at J; junction bases unmatched: 10. Germline lookup yields CDR1 MDHEN and CDR2 SYDVKM. The CDR3 covers 15 residues. The CDR3 protein is CASSSSGQAVQPQHF. The CDR3, as DNA: TGTGCCAGCAGTTCATCCGGACAGGCCGTCCAGCCCCAGCATTTT.

This clonotype came up a few times. The CDR3 nucleotides are TGCGCCAGCAGCATAGCAGGGGACCCCTACGAGCAGTACTTC. Translation: CASSIAGDPYEQYF. The J gene is TRBJ2-7, the V gene TRBV5-1; the D gene is possibly TRBD1 (6 bases). The CDR3 runs to 14 residues. Trimming stripped 4 bases from V and 2 bases from J, with 13 bases between. Germline loops: CDR1 SGHRS, CDR2 YFSETQ.